Listed below are T cell receptor beta chains from one sample, sequenced in a study of T cells in localized non-small cell lung cancer. TCRdb's copy holds only in-frame clones and misses some; the assay was immunoSEQ multiplex PCR. The sample includes about 52,000 clones, more than 75% of them seen just once. The material was PBMCs, obtained before any cancer treatment. These receptors originate from a female donor with stage II lung adenocarcinoma. The CDR3 runs from the conserved cysteine through the conserved F or W. Each record gives: J gene, clone size, V gene, D gene, CDR3 DNA, CDR3 protein. The D gene is left open where the match is weak. Rows give clone size only sometimes, using once, few, many, or a class for an expanded clone.

j_gene: TRBJ2-1; abundance: .; v_gene: TRBV7-9; d_gene: .; CDR3nt: TGTGCCAGCAGCTTAACGCGGGGCTCCTACAATGAGCAGTTCTTC; CDR3aa: CASSLTRGSYNEQFF
j_gene: TRBJ1-1; abundance: .; v_gene: TRBV28; d_gene: TRBD1; CDR3nt: TGTGCCAGCAGTTTGGGACAGGGCTTCACTGAAGCTTTCTTT; CDR3aa: CASSLGQGFTEAFF
j_gene: TRBJ1-2; abundance: few; v_gene: TRBV10-3; d_gene: TRBD1; CDR3nt: TGTGCCACGAGGGACAGCTCCAACTATGGCTACACCTTC; CDR3aa: CATRDSSNYGYTF
j_gene: TRBJ2-2; abundance: .; v_gene: TRBV5-1; d_gene: .; CDR3nt: TGCGCCAGCAGCGCAGGAGGCAGCGGGGAGCTGTTTTTT; CDR3aa: CASSAGGSGELFF
j_gene: TRBJ2-7; abundance: .; v_gene: TRBV27; d_gene: .; CDR3nt: TGTGCCAGCAGTTTGGGCGGGGAGCAGTACTTC; CDR3aa: CASSLGGEQYF
j_gene: TRBJ2-2; abundance: medium-sized; v_gene: TRBV4-2; d_gene: .; CDR3nt: TGTGCCAGCAGCTTCCGGGGGTCCACCGGGGAGCTGTTTTTT; CDR3aa: CASSFRGSTGELFF
j_gene: TRBJ2-1; abundance: .; v_gene: TRBV7-9; d_gene: .; CDR3nt: TGTGCCAGCAGCGGTACCGGGACATCCAATGAGCAGTTCTTC; CDR3aa: CASSGTGTSNEQFF
j_gene: TRBJ2-1; abundance: .; v_gene: TRBV11-1; d_gene: .; CDR3nt: TGTGCCAGCAGCTCAAGCGGGACAGGATACAATGAGCAGTTCTTC; CDR3aa: CASSSSGTGYNEQFF
j_gene: TRBJ1-1; abundance: .; v_gene: TRBV30; d_gene: .; CDR3nt: TGTGCCTGGAGACTCGGGGCCGAAGCTTTCTTT; CDR3aa: CAWRLGAEAFF
j_gene: TRBJ1-1; abundance: .; v_gene: TRBV5-1; d_gene: TRBD1; CDR3nt: TGCGCCAGCAGCTCAGACAGGGGGATGAACACTGAAGCTTTCTTT; CDR3aa: CASSSDRGMNTEAFF
j_gene: TRBJ1-2; abundance: .; v_gene: TRBV5-1; d_gene: TRBD1; CDR3nt: TGCGCCAGCAGCTTGGATGGGACAGGGTACGGCTACACCTTC; CDR3aa: CASSLDGTGYGYTF
j_gene: TRBJ1-2; abundance: .; v_gene: TRBV9; d_gene: .; CDR3nt: TGTGCCAGCAGCGTAGGTCGCACGTCATCTAACTATGGCTACACCTTC; CDR3aa: CASSVGRTSSNYGYTF
j_gene: TRBJ1-4; abundance: .; v_gene: TRBV5-1; d_gene: .; CDR3nt: TGCGCCAGCAGCTTGGCCTCAGGGAGTACTGAAAAACTGTTTTTT; CDR3aa: CASSLASGSTEKLFF
j_gene: TRBJ1-1; abundance: once; v_gene: TRBV5-4; d_gene: .; CDR3nt: TGTGCCAGCAGCTTGGGGGGCCTGAACACTGAAGCTTTCTTT; CDR3aa: CASSLGGLNTEAFF
j_gene: TRBJ1-5; abundance: .; v_gene: TRBV10-2; d_gene: .; CDR3nt: TGCGCCAGCAGTGAGACGAGACCTCAGCCCCAGCATTTT; CDR3aa: CASSETRPQPQHF
j_gene: TRBJ1-1; abundance: .; v_gene: TRBV14; d_gene: .; CDR3nt: TGTGCCAGCAGCCAAACAACAGGGTGGGACACTGAAGCTTTCTTT; CDR3aa: CASSQTTGWDTEAFF
j_gene: TRBJ1-2; abundance: .; v_gene: TRBV6-6; d_gene: .; CDR3nt: TGTGCCATGTTCGGGGGGGACTATGGCTACACCTTC; CDR3aa: CAMFGGDYGYTF
j_gene: TRBJ1-5; abundance: .; v_gene: TRBV4-1; d_gene: .; CDR3nt: TGCGCCAGCAGCTGGAAGGCGGGGGATAGCAATCAGCCCCAGCATTTT; CDR3aa: CASSWKAGDSNQPQHF
j_gene: TRBJ1-2; abundance: .; v_gene: TRBV27; d_gene: .; CDR3nt: TGTGCCAGCAGTTTAAAGGTCTTTAGTGGCTACACCTTC; CDR3aa: CASSLKVFSGYTF
j_gene: TRBJ1-1; abundance: .; v_gene: TRBV2; d_gene: .; CDR3nt: TGTGCCAGCAGCCCTACAATCGGGACGGGGAACACTGAAGCTTTCTTT; CDR3aa: CASSPTIGTGNTEAFF
j_gene: TRBJ1-1; abundance: .; v_gene: TRBV5-1; d_gene: TRBD1; CDR3nt: TGCGCCAGCAGCATGACAGGGGATGAAACTGAAGCTTTCTTT; CDR3aa: CASSMTGDETEAFF
j_gene: TRBJ2-7; abundance: .; v_gene: TRBV2; d_gene: TRBD1; CDR3nt: TGTGCCAGCAGTACCCAGGGGGTCGCCTACGAGCAGTACTTC; CDR3aa: CASSTQGVAYEQYF
j_gene: TRBJ2-5; abundance: once; v_gene: TRBV4-1; d_gene: .; CDR3nt: TGCGCCAGCAGTCAAGATCAAAGGCCGGGGGAGACCCAGTACTTC; CDR3aa: CASSQDQRPGETQYF
j_gene: TRBJ2-2; abundance: .; v_gene: TRBV10-1; d_gene: TRBD2; CDR3nt: TGCGCCAGCAGCGACACTCAGCGGGACGGTAACACCGGGGAGCTGTTTTTT; CDR3aa: CASSDTQRDGNTGELFF
j_gene: TRBJ1-2; abundance: .; v_gene: TRBV7-2; d_gene: TRBD1; CDR3nt: TGTGCCAGCAGCTTAATCGGGACAGGGGATGGCTACACCTTC; CDR3aa: CASSLIGTGDGYTF
j_gene: TRBJ2-7; abundance: .; v_gene: TRBV6-6; d_gene: .; CDR3nt: TGTGCCAGCAGCCGAATGATTGACCGCCTCCCCTACGAGCAGTACTTC; CDR3aa: CASSRMIDRLPYEQYF
j_gene: TRBJ2-2; abundance: .; v_gene: TRBV4-1; d_gene: .; CDR3nt: TGCGCCAGCAGCCAAGGACAGTACACCGGGGAGCTGTTTTTT; CDR3aa: CASSQGQYTGELFF
j_gene: TRBJ2-1; abundance: .; v_gene: TRBV9; d_gene: .; CDR3nt: TGTGCCAGCAGCAGACGGGGGTCTGCTACACCGAATGAGCAGTTCTTC; CDR3aa: CASSRRGSATPNEQFF
j_gene: TRBJ2-3; abundance: few; v_gene: TRBV6-5; d_gene: TRBD2; CDR3nt: TGTGCCAGCAGTTACTCGACTAGCGGGGTGTCAGATACGCAGTATTTT; CDR3aa: CASSYSTSGVSDTQYF
j_gene: TRBJ1-1; abundance: .; v_gene: TRBV2; d_gene: .; CDR3nt: TGTGCCAGCAGTCTCAGGGGTTTGGCTTTCTTT; CDR3aa: CASSLRGLAFF
j_gene: TRBJ2-5; abundance: .; v_gene: TRBV4-2; d_gene: .; CDR3nt: TGTGCCAGCAGCCCTCGAGGAGACCCCCAAGAGACCCAGTACTTC; CDR3aa: CASSPRGDPQETQYF
j_gene: TRBJ2-1; abundance: .; v_gene: TRBV9; d_gene: TRBD2; CDR3nt: TGTGCCAGCAGCGTAGGTGGCGGGGGTAGCTCCTACAATGAGCAGTTCTTC; CDR3aa: CASSVGGGGSSYNEQFF
j_gene: TRBJ2-1; abundance: .; v_gene: TRBV2; d_gene: .; CDR3nt: TGTGCCAGCACCCAAGAGGGGGGTCGTAATGAGCAGTTCTTC; CDR3aa: CASTQEGGRNEQFF
j_gene: TRBJ1-2; abundance: .; v_gene: TRBV9; d_gene: .; CDR3nt: TGTGCCAGCAGTGACAGGATGGCCGCACCTCATGGCTACACCTTC; CDR3aa: CASSDRMAAPHGYTF
j_gene: TRBJ2-7; abundance: .; v_gene: TRBV9; d_gene: TRBD1; CDR3nt: TGTGCCAGCAGCGTTTCGACAGGGTCTATCCACGAGCAGTACTTC; CDR3aa: CASSVSTGSIHEQYF
j_gene: TRBJ1-1; abundance: .; v_gene: TRBV2; d_gene: .; CDR3nt: TGTGCCAGCAGAAGAGAGGTAGGAACTGAAGCTTTCTTT; CDR3aa: CASRREVGTEAFF
j_gene: TRBJ2-7; abundance: few; v_gene: TRBV2; d_gene: .; CDR3nt: TGTGCCAGCAGTACAGACTCCTACGAGCAGTACTTC; CDR3aa: CASSTDSYEQYF
j_gene: TRBJ2-3; abundance: once; v_gene: TRBV6-5; d_gene: TRBD1; CDR3nt: TGTGCCAGCAGTCGAACACAGGGGCGTGTAGATACGCAGTATTTT; CDR3aa: CASSRTQGRVDTQYF
j_gene: TRBJ2-7; abundance: once; v_gene: TRBV12-5; d_gene: .; CDR3nt: TGTGCTAGCGAAAGCAACCTTGCCTACGAGCAGTACTTC; CDR3aa: CASESNLAYEQYF
j_gene: TRBJ1-5; abundance: .; v_gene: TRBV10-1; d_gene: .; CDR3nt: TGCGCCAGGTGCCCAGCTGGCAATCAGCCCCAGCATTTT; CDR3aa: CARCPAGNQPQHF
j_gene: TRBJ2-5; abundance: .; v_gene: TRBV5-1; d_gene: TRBD1; CDR3nt: TGCGCCAGCAGCTTGTTTCCAGGGGGCGACGAGACCCAGTACTTC; CDR3aa: CASSLFPGGDETQYF